This TCR beta chain emerged from a study of identical twins. Each CDR3 protein gets one entry after TCRdb re-called the 5' RACE reads with MiXCR. The table includes around 680,000 distinct CDR3 sequences, 8.6% detected once. In this sample, this clonotype turned up a few times. This sample also belongs to another study, concerning yellow fever vaccine responses in identical twins.

Sequencing was carried out using PBMCs. This sequence originates from a woman aged 18-29 years in good health.

CDR3 sequence: CASNRHTGELFF. The CDR3 region has the DNA TGTGCCAGCAATCGTCACACCGGGGAGCTGTTTTTT. This rearrangement joins TRBV6-2 or TRBV6-3 to TRBJ2-2, with D hard to call. Germline CDR1 and CDR2: MNHEY and SVGEGT. CDR3 length: 12 residues. Between the trimmed V and J ends, which lost 7 bases and 3 bases, there was a span of 6 bases.